This T cell receptor beta chain was sequenced in a study of blood T cell repertoires in COVID-19 (TCRdb year 2020). A note on the overall study: Samples from collaborators originated in the United States, Italy and Spain and spanned both the acute and convalescent phases of COVID-19. Deeply sampled blood TCRbeta repertoires from subjects exposed to, actively infected with, or recovered from COVID-19 were included in the dataset. A de-identified subject ID, COVID-19 status, age in years and sex were almost always included in the sample metadata. Where available, HLA class I and class II types were taken from metadata supplied by the sample provider and were not determined by assay-based typing. The prospective study material was composed of cDNA or gDNA derived from T cells, B-cell-depleted T cells, or PBMCs. The samples were drawn from the first 160 participants of the ongoing ImmuneRACE study and from 1,254 subjects provided by 6 global collaborators. A freely available public database, intended as a resource for researchers studying the immune response to SARS-CoV-2, is where the repertoires were released.

Collaborating institutions collected whole blood in K2EDTA tubes following their own protocols. For TCRbeta analysis, collaborator samples were shipped as frozen whole blood, as isolated PBMCs, or as DNA extracted from either sample type. The immunoSEQ Assay, a bias-controlled multiplex PCR, was used to amplify TCRbeta CDR3 regions from genomic DNA. In the source study's methods: Within the assay, amplification of reference gene primers was used to estimate how many nucleated cells each sample contained. To quantify the absolute abundance of each unique TCRbeta CDR3 rearrangement, sequence reads were collapsed and filtered. For each sample, productive Simpson clonality was calculated by taking the square root of Simpson's diversity index across productive rearrangements. TCRdb retrieved this table from immuneACCESS and kept in-frame rearrangements only. Not all clones are present; in checked studies, unresolved V genes account for under half, and no reason is known for the remainder. That table furnishes V, J and clone size, whereas the DNA furnished D and trimming. In all, the sample holds 110,000 or so clones, and 75% to 85% of those were seen once. The ten largest clones add up to approximately 9% of the sample.

General findings and caveats noted by the study authors: How much clinical and demographic metadata was included differed by source and by participant, and the metadata was provided uncurated.

Regarding this clone: Its specific antigen is unknown. It has no much larger one-base neighbor in the sample; base qualities were not kept.

This clonotype originated in a woman in her sixties or seventies with acute or convalescent COVID-19. Sequenced: peripheral blood.

For the CDR3, the sequence is CASSSIPNGQGDSGELFF. The nucleotides are TGTGCCAGCAGCTCTATTCCCAACGGACAGGGGGACTCCGGGGAGCTGTTTTTT. The sequence joins TRBV11-2 to TRBJ2-2, with 10 bases in between that match TRBD1. Including the terminal cysteine and phenylalanine, the CDR3 comprises 18 residues. The retained sequence is limited to the CDR3, 54 bases, with the frame set at the first base. The germline V gene supplies CDR1 SGHAT and CDR2 FQNNGV. At the junction V is shortened by 4 bases and J by 6 bases; bases outside the gene matches: 14.